Described below is a single TCR beta chain sequence and its context. Using immunoSEQ multiplex PCR, the repertoire was profiled, and TCRdb retains in-frame clones only, with some absent. The table has about 310,000 clones, roughly 90% seen once. The record originates from a study of blood T cell repertoires in COVID-19. V lost 7 bases to trimming and J lost 4 bases; unmatched junction nucleotides: 3. The germline V gene encodes CDR1 SNHLY and CDR2 FYNNEI. The CDR3 sequence is 13 residues long. Sequenced input: PBMCs or T cells enriched from blood (not recorded which). The sequence derives from a woman between 18 and 29 years old who had recovered from COVID-19. The rearrangement uses TRBV2 and TRBJ1-1, with 10 nucleotides matching TRBD1. CDR3 region: CASKGQGSTEAFF. The CDR3 nucleotides read TGTGCCAGCAAGGGACAGGGGAGCACTGAAGCTTTCTTT.